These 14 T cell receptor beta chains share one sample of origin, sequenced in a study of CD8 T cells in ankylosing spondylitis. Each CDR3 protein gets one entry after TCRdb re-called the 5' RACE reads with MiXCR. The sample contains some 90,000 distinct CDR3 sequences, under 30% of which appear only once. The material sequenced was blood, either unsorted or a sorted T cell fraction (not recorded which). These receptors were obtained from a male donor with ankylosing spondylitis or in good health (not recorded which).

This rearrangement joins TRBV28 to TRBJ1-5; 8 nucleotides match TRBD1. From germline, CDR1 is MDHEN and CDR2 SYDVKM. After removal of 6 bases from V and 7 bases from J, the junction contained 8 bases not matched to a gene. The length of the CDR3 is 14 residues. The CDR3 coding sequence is TGTGCCAGCAGCCGTAGGACAGGGAGACAGCCCCAGCATTTT. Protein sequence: CASSRRTGRQPQHF.

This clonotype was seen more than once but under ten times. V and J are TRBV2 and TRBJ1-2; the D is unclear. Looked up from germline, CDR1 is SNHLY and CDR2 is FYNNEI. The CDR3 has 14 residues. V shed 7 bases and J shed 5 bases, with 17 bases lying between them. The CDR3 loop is CASILGGNSYGYTF. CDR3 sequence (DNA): TGTGCCAGCATACTCGGCGGTAATAGTTATGGCTACACCTTC.

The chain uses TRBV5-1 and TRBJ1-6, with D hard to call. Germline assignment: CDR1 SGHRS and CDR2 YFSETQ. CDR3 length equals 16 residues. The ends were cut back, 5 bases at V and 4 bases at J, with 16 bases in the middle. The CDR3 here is CASRDAELGYNSPLHF. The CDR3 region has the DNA TGCGCCAGCAGGGACGCCGAACTCGGGTATAATTCACCCCTCCACTTT.

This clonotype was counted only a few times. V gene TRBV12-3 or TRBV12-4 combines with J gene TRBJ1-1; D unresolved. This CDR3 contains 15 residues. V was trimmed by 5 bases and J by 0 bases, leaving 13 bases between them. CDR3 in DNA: TGTGCCAGCAGTCCCCGGATAAGAATGAACACTGAAGCTTTCTTT. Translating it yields CASSPRIRMNTEAFF.

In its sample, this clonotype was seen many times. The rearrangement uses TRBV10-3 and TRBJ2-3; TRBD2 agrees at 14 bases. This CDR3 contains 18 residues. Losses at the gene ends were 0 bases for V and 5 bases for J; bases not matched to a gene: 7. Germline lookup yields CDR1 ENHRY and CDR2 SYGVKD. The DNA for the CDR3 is TGTGCCATCAGTGAGTCGGGACTAGCGGGGGTGCGAGGAGATACGCAGTATTTT. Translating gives CAISESGLAGVRGDTQYF.

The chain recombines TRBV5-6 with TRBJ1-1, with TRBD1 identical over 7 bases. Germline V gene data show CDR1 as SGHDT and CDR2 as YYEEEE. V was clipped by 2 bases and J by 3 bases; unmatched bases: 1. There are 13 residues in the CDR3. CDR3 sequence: CASSFQGDTEAFF. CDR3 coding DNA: TGTGCCAGCAGCTTCCAGGGGGACACTGAAGCTTTCTTT.

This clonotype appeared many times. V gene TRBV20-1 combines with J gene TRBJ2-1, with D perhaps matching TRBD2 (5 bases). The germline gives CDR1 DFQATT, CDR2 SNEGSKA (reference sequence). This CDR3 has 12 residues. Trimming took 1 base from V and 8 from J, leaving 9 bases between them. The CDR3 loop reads CSARGRRDEQFF. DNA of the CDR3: TGCAGTGCTAGAGGACGGCGGGATGAGCAGTTCTTC.

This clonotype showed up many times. CDR3 in amino acids: CASSQVGAGATDTQYF. In nucleotides, the CDR3 is TGCGCCAGCAGCCAAGTTGGGGCGGGAGCCACAGATACGCAGTATTTT. The chain couples TRBV4-1 to TRBJ2-3, with TRBD2 matching over 7 bases. The V gene end was trimmed by 1 base and the J gene end by 2 bases; junction bases not matched to a gene: 6. The germline CDR1 and CDR2 sequences are MGHRA and YSYEKL. This CDR3 has 16 residues.

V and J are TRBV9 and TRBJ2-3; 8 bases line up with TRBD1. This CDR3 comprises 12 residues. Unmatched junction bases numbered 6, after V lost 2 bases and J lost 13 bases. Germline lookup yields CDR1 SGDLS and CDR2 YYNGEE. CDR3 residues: CASSVGDRRKYF. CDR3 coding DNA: TGTGCCAGCAGCGTGGGGGACAGGAGGAAGTATTTT.

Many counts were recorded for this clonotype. The CDR3 region has the DNA TGCGCCAGCAGCTTGACAGGGAGGGCCACTGAAGCTTTCTTT. Translated, it gives CASSLTGRATEAFF. V is TRBV5-1 and J is TRBJ1-1; D is perhaps TRBD1 (6 bases). Looked up from germline, CDR1 is SGHRS and CDR2 is YFSETQ. This CDR3 has 14 residues. Between the trimmed V and J ends, which lost 1 base and 4 bases, there was a span of 11 bases.

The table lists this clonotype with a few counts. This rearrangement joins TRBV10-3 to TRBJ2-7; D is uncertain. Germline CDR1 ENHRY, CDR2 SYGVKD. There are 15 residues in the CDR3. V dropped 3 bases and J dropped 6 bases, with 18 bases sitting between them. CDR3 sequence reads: CAISEGAASSFEQYV. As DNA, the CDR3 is TGTGCCATCAGTGAAGGAGCTGCCAGCTCGTTCGAGCAGTACGTC.

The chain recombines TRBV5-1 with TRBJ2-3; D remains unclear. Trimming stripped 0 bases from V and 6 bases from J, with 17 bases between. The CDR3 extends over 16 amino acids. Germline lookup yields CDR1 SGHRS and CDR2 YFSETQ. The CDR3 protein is CASSLGTSTHMDTQYF. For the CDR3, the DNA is TGCGCCAGCAGCTTGGGGACGAGCACCCACATGGATACGCAGTATTTT.

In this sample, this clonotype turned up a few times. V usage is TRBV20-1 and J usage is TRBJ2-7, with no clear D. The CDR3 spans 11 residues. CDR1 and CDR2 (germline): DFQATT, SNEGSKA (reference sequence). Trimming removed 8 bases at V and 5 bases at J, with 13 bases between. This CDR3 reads CSPQMGNEQYV. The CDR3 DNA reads TGCAGTCCCCAGATGGGTAACGAGCAGTACGTC.

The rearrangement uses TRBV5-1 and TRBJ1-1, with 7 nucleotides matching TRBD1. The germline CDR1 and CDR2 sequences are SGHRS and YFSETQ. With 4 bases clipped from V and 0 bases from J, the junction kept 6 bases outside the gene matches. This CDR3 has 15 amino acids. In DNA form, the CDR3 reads TGCGCCAGCAGCCTGGGGACAGCCCTGAACACTGAAGCTTTCTTT. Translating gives CASSLGTALNTEAFF.